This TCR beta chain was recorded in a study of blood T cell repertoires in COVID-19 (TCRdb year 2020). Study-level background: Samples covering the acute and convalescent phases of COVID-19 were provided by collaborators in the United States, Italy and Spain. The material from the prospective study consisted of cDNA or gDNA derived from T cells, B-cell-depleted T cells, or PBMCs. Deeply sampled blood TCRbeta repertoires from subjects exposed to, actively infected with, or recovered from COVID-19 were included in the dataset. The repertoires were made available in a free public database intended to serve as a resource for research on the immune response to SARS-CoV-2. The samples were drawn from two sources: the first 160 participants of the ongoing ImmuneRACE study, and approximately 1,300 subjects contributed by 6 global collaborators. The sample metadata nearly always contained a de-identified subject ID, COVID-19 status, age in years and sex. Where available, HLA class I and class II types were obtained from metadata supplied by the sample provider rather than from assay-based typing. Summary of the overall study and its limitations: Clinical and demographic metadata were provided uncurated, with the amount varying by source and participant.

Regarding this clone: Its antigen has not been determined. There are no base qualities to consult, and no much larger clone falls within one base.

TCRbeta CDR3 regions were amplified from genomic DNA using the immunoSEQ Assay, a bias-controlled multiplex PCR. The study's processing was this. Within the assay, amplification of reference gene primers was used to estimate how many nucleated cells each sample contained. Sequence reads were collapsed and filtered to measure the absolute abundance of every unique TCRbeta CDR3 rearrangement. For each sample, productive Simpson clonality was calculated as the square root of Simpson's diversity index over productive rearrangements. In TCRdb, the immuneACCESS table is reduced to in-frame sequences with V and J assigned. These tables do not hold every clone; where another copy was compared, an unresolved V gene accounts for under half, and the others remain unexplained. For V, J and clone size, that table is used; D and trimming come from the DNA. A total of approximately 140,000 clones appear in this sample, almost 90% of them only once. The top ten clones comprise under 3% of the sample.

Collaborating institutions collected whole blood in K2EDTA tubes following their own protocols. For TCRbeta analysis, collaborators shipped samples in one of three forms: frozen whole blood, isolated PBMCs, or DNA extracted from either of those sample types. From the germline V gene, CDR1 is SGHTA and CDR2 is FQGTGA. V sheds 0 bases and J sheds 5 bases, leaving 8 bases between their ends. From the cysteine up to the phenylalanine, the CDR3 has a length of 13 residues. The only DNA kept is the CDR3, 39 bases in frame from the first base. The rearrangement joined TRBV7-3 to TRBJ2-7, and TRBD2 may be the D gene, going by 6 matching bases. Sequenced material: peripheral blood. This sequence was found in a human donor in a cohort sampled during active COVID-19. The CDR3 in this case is CASSLTTRDEQYF. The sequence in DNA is TGTGCCAGCAGCTTAACGACTAGGGACGAGCAGTACTTC.